The present entry profiles one T cell receptor (beta chain) with its context. Its antigen is currently unknown. Treatment of the sample: roughly 18 received Ad26.COV2.S at low or high dose, single or two shots; roughly 5 received placebo; per-sample allocation not given. Samples were taken on day 63 after the first vaccine or placebo injection. This sample is part of a study of Ad26.COV2.S vaccination and SARS-CoV-2 variants. Looking at the study overall: Ad26.COV2.S was injected intramuscularly once or twice, 56 days apart. Findings and limits, study-wide: Breadth of non-spike TCRs did not differ between vaccinees and placebo recipients. From the TCR breadth and depth analyses, total T cell responses may have been underestimated. Vaccine recipients had higher spike-specific TCR breadth than placebo recipients.

Sequencing was performed with immunoSEQ multiplex PCR; in TCRdb, only in-frame clones are kept and a portion is missing. The sample lists about 680,000 clones, 89% occurring once. Trimming removed 3 bases from V and 2 bases from J; junction bases left unmatched: 4. This CDR3 spans 15 amino acids. CDR1 LNHDA and CDR2 SQIVND come from the germline V gene (reference sequence). The chain links TRBV19 to TRBJ2-1; TRBD2 agrees at 7 bases. This material consisted of peripheral blood, taken in a trial of Ad26.COV2.S vaccine versus placebo. The TCR was taken from a person aged 18-60 years who received the Ad26.COV2.S COVID-19 vaccine or a placebo. CDR3 bases: TGTGCCAGTAGTATCTTTCTAGCGGCCTACAATGAGCAGTTCTTC. Protein: CASSIFLAAYNEQFF.